These T cell receptor beta chains were read from a single sample in a study of graft-versus-host responses after intestinal transplantation. Sequenced by immunoSEQ multiplex PCR; TCRdb stores in-frame clones only, minus some. The repertoire holds 40,000 to 55,000 clones, with 70% to 90% as singletons. These receptors have no known antigen. This specimen was unstimulated CD4+ T cells sorted from spleen or lymph node cells, taken before transplant. The origin of the receptors is a human donor who was the organ donor for an intestinal transplant. CDR3s include the opening cysteine and the closing phenylalanine or tryptophan. The D gene is left open where the match is weak. Some rows have no size entry. The others give once, few or many, or a class for an expanded clone.

size,V,J,D,CDR3,DNA
.,TRBV6-5,TRBJ2-7,.,CASSVHSVYEQYF,TGTGCCAGCAGTGTCCACTCGGTGTACGAGCAGTACTTC
.,TRBV5-5,TRBJ1-2,TRBD1,CASSPTGGREGYGYTF,TGTGCCAGCAGCCCGACAGGGGGCCGCGAAGGCTATGGCTACACCTTC
.,TRBV6-1,TRBJ1-1,.,CASKVYRAMNTEAFF,TGTGCCAGCAAGGTTTACAGAGCCATGAACACTGAAGCTTTCTTT
.,TRBV7-3,TRBJ2-2,TRBD1,CASSSTTGGGTGELFF,TGTGCCAGCAGCTCCACGACAGGGGGGGGCACCGGGGAGCTGTTTTTT
.,TRBV4-1,TRBJ2-7,.,CASRQLNRVGAHEQYF,TGCGCCAGCAGGCAACTGAACCGGGTTGGGGCCCACGAGCAGTACTTC
once,TRBV21-1,TRBJ2-7,.,CASSKPGTVYEQYF,TGTGCCAGCAGCAAACCCGGGACAGTCTACGAGCAGTACTTC
.,TRBV5-1,TRBJ2-7,.,CASSLWRSQDEQYF,TGCGCCAGCAGCTTGTGGCGGTCACAAGACGAGCAGTACTTC
.,TRBV28,TRBJ2-7,TRBD2,CASLGGRAIHEQYF,TGTGCCAGCCTGGGGGGGAGGGCCATCCACGAGCAGTACTTC
.,TRBV28,TRBJ1-2,TRBD1,CASSFSRTGLNGYTF,TGTGCCAGCAGTTTTTCTCGGACAGGGTTGAATGGCTACACCTTC
.,TRBV28,TRBJ1-2,TRBD1,CASTTTGAPYGYTF,TGTGCCAGCACTACTACAGGGGCCCCCTATGGCTACACCTTC
.,TRBV19,TRBJ2-1,TRBD2,CASQRTSGSGNEQFF,TGTGCCAGTCAGAGGACTAGCGGGAGTGGGAATGAGCAGTTCTTC
.,TRBV28,TRBJ2-2,.,CASSLGGENTGELFF,TGTGCCAGCAGTTTGGGGGGAGAGAACACCGGGGAGCTGTTTTTT
.,TRBV28,TRBJ1-2,TRBD1,CASSLFGQGRIYGYTF,TGTGCCAGCAGTTTATTTGGACAGGGGCGAATCTATGGCTACACCTTC
few,TRBV30,TRBJ1-3,.,CAWSLTGPGNTIYF,TGTGCCTGGAGTCTAACAGGGCCCGGAAACACCATATATTTT
.,TRBV25-1,TRBJ2-1,.,CASSESTRRLGDNEQFF,TGTGCCAGCAGTGAATCAACTCGTAGGCTAGGGGACAATGAGCAGTTCTTC
.,TRBV28,TRBJ2-7,.,CASSLSAGISYEQYF,TGTGCCAGCAGTTTATCCGCCGGGATCTCCTACGAGCAGTACTTC
.,TRBV30,TRBJ2-5,TRBD2,CAWRRLAGMQTQYF,TGTGCCTGGAGGAGGCTAGCGGGGATGCAGACCCAGTACTTC
.,TRBV28,TRBJ1-5,.,CASSLVGGGNQPQHF,TGTGCCAGCAGTTTAGTTGGGGGGGGCAATCAGCCCCAGCATTTT
.,TRBV5-1,TRBJ1-2,.,CASSGGANYGYTF,TGCGCCAGCAGCGGCGGGGCCAACTATGGCTACACCTTC
.,TRBV29-1,TRBJ2-7,.,CSVVRTGSTYEQYF,TGCAGCGTTGTCAGAACAGGGTCTACCTACGAGCAGTACTTC
.,TRBV6-5,TRBJ2-3,.,CAIRKQGPTDTQYF,TGTGCCATCCGAAAACAGGGCCCCACAGATACGCAGTATTTT
.,TRBV2,TRBJ2-7,TRBD2,CASSPWTSGRGEQYF,TGTGCCAGCAGTCCATGGACTAGCGGGAGAGGCGAGCAGTACTTC
.,TRBV29-1,TRBJ1-2,TRBD1,CSVVGTGFNGYTF,TGCAGCGTTGTGGGGACAGGGTTTAATGGCTACACCTTC
.,TRBV10-3,TRBJ2-5,TRBD1,CAISEGTGGRETQYF,TGTGCCATCAGTGAAGGGACAGGGGGGAGAGAGACCCAGTACTTC
.,TRBV6-6,TRBJ2-7,.,CASSRVLYEQYF,TGTGCCAGCAGCCGAGTTCTCTACGAGCAGTACTTC
.,TRBV15,TRBJ2-5,TRBD1,CATSRDAWDRGLRETQYF,TGTGCCACCAGCAGAGATGCATGGGACAGGGGATTGCGGGAGACCCAGTACTTC
.,TRBV28,TRBJ2-1,TRBD2,CASSGAGGRDEQFF,TGTGCCAGCAGTGGGGCGGGAGGCCGGGATGAGCAGTTCTTC
.,TRBV9,TRBJ1-1,.,CASSPLTGWGNTEAFF,TGTGCCAGCAGCCCTCTGACAGGCTGGGGGAACACTGAAGCTTTCTTT
few,TRBV6-6,TRBJ1-4,.,CASSYREGGEKLFF,TGTGCCAGCAGTTACAGGGAGGGAGGTGAAAAACTGTTTTTT
once,TRBV6-6,TRBJ1-4,.,CANSYSGGLEKLFF,TGTGCCAACAGTTACTCGGGAGGGCTTGAAAAACTGTTTTTT
.,TRBV7-8,TRBJ1-1,.,CASSLGQVMNTEAFF,TGTGCCAGCAGCTTAGGACAGGTAATGAACACTGAAGCTTTCTTT
.,TRBV5-1,TRBJ2-1,TRBD2,CASSPASGRASNEQFF,TGCGCCAGCAGCCCGGCTAGCGGGAGGGCCTCCAATGAGCAGTTCTTC
.,TRBV5-4,TRBJ2-2,TRBD2,CASRDIGTSGGPRTGELFF,TGTGCCAGCAGGGATATCGGGACTAGCGGGGGCCCGAGGACCGGGGAGCTGTTTTTT
.,TRBV9,TRBJ2-3,.,CASSPGLSPSTDTQYF,TGTGCCAGCAGCCCGGGACTTTCTCCTAGCACAGATACGCAGTATTTT
.,TRBV28,TRBJ2-7,TRBD1,CASSSYGTGNNEQYF,TGTGCCAGCAGTTCTTACGGGACAGGGAACAACGAGCAGTACTTC
.,TRBV5-1,TRBJ1-4,.,CASSLGGGSTNEKLFF,TGCGCCAGCAGCTTGGGGGGCGGATCAACTAATGAAAAACTGTTTTTT
.,TRBV4-2,TRBJ2-2,TRBD2,CASSRLPGLAGGPGTGELFF,TGTGCCAGCAGCCGGCTACCGGGACTAGCGGGAGGGCCGGGCACCGGGGAGCTGTTTTTT
few,TRBV28,TRBJ2-7,.,CASSLISPEGYEQYF,TGTGCCAGCAGTTTAATTTCGCCGGAGGGCTACGAGCAGTACTTC
.,TRBV6-6,TRBJ2-5,TRBD1,CASSPGQGRETQYF,TGTGCCAGCAGTCCGGGACAGGGCCGGGAGACCCAGTACTTC
.,TRBV28,TRBJ1-1,.,CASSRWADPNTEAFF,TGTGCCAGCAGCCGTTGGGCAGACCCGAACACTGAAGCTTTCTTT
.,TRBV19,TRBJ1-2,TRBD1,CASSYLRTGGDYGYTF,TGTGCCAGTAGTTACCTGCGGACAGGGGGGGACTATGGCTACACCTTC
once,TRBV27,TRBJ1-2,TRBD1,CASSLAGTGLRYGYTF,TGTGCCAGCAGTTTGGCCGGGACAGGGTTAAGGTATGGCTACACCTTC
.,TRBV19,TRBJ1-5,.,CASSIGDSNQPQHF,TGTGCCAGTAGTATTGGAGACAGCAATCAGCCCCAGCATTTT
.,TRBV6-5,TRBJ2-2,TRBD2,CASSYSGRDRGELFF,TGTGCCAGCAGTTACAGCGGGAGGGATAGGGGGGAGCTGTTTTTT
.,TRBV27,TRBJ2-1,.,CASSLSPTLLAGPFF,TGTGCCAGCAGTTTATCTCCTACCTTACTAGCTGGGCCGTTCTTC
.,TRBV18,TRBJ1-1,.,CASSPTGRNTEAFF,TGTGCCAGCTCACCCACAGGGCGGAACACTGAAGCTTTCTTT
few,TRBV4-3,TRBJ2-1,TRBD1,CASSQEGRGLHSGEQFF,TGCGCCAGCAGCCAAGAAGGTAGGGGGCTTCACAGCGGAGAGCAGTTCTTC
.,TRBV19,TRBJ2-7,TRBD1,CASSSGTVSYEQYF,TGTGCCAGTAGTTCAGGGACAGTCTCCTACGAGCAGTACTTC
.,TRBV7-9,TRBJ2-7,.,CASSSFSAGSGVYEQYF,TGTGCCAGCAGCTCCTTTTCTGCAGGGTCAGGAGTCTACGAGCAGTACTTC
.,TRBV19,TRBJ2-1,TRBD2,CASGRSGSYNEQFF,TGTGCCAGTGGACGTAGCGGGAGTTACAATGAGCAGTTCTTC
.,TRBV6-5,TRBJ2-3,TRBD1,CATGGTGFADTQYF,TGTGCCACCGGAGGGACAGGGTTTGCGGATACGCAGTATTTT
.,TRBV27,TRBJ1-5,.,CASRLPLRFKKRTQHF,TGTGCCAGCAGACTCCCCCTGCGGTTTAAAAAACGGACCCAGCATTTT
.,TRBV19,TRBJ2-2,TRBD1,CASSGQGAHTGELFF,TGTGCCAGTAGCGGACAGGGGGCTCACACCGGGGAGCTGTTTTTT
once,TRBV6-1,TRBJ1-2,.,CASSGEGDVYGYTF,TGTGCCAGCAGTGGGGAGGGGGATGTCTATGGCTACACCTTC
.,TRBV4-2,TRBJ2-1,TRBD2,CASSQDRGGGTTYNEQFF,TGTGCCAGCAGCCAAGATCGTGGGGGGGGGACTACCTACAATGAGCAGTTCTTC
once,TRBV18,TRBJ2-7,TRBD2,CASSPIGGRYEQYF,TGTGCCAGCTCACCCATAGGCGGGAGGTACGAGCAGTACTTC
.,TRBV5-4,TRBJ2-6,TRBD1,CASSTGDSGANVLTF,TGTGCCAGCAGCACAGGGGACTCTGGGGCCAACGTCCTGACTTTC
.,TRBV11-1,TRBJ2-7,TRBD2,CASSSSGIYEQYF,TGTGCCAGCAGCTCTAGCGGTATATACGAGCAGTACTTC
.,TRBV5-4,TRBJ1-4,.,CASSLGPQGGEKLFF,TGTGCCAGCAGCTTGGGACCCCAGGGAGGTGAAAAACTGTTTTTT
once,TRBV18,TRBJ1-5,TRBD1,CASSQRVGVGGGPHQPQHF,TGTGCCAGCTCACAGCGGGTTGGGGTTGGAGGGGGCCCTCATCAGCCCCAGCATTTT